This entry concerns a single T cell receptor beta chain. Its antigen specificity is not known. Base qualities are missing; no much larger clone stands one base away. The CDR3 regions of human TCRbeta chains were subjected to immunosequencing. The original pipeline was this. Repertoire TCRs were matched against a reference library of SARS-CoV-2-specific TCRs generated with the MIRA antigen-specificity platform. Breadth meant the fraction of unique TCRs that were SARS-CoV-2-associated, whereas depth meant the fraction of total T cells that were SARS-CoV-2-associated. Using the MIRA data, each spike-specific TCR was mapped to the spike region that the TCR reacts to and placed in a CD4 or CD8 class. Log10-transformed breadth and depth values were compared by one-way ANOVA with Sidak's multiple comparisons tests. TCRdb provides this immuneACCESS table in a form limited to in-frame rearrangements. Some clones are lacking; in checked studies, under half of them reflect an unresolved V gene, and why the rest are absent is not known. D and trimming were read from the DNA, whereas the V and J calls and clone size are those reported in that table. This sample has about 100,000 clones in its table, and more than 80% of those were observed once. The top ten clones comprise roughly 7% of the sample.

This sample stems from a study of T cell responses to AZD1222 COVID-19 vaccine (dated by TCRdb to the early 2020s). The study in broad terms: Because spike-specific TCR depth and breadth did not differ between the two schedules, AZD1222 recipients who got a second dose at roughly 4 weeks were pooled with those who got a second dose at roughly 12 weeks. A total of about 230 trial participants underwent TCR sequencing, of whom around 200 received two doses of AZD1222 and some 25 received two doses of the MenACWY control vaccine. Trial participants were enrolled into age subgroups of 18-55, 56-69 and 70-plus years, which contained 148, 28 and 57 TCR-sequenced participants, respectively.

Broader findings and caveats from the paper: Conclusions about previously exposed vaccinees were limited because only six AZD1222 recipients were SARS-CoV-2 seropositive at baseline. Participants were mostly white British, with more females than males. The authors suggested clonal diversity may have been underestimated. Nearly half of unique spike-specific TCRs reportedly recognized epitopes outside regions mutated in the B.1.351 and B.1.1.7 variants. Because no samples from the day 14 peak response were available, repertoires could be characterized only after the peak T cell response. A significant rise in spike-specific TCR breadth and depth was observed after two AZD1222 doses relative to day 0 and relative to MenACWY recipients. CD4 TCRs associated with the vaccine covered the entire spike protein, and the dominant responses were in regions 160-218 and 743-854. The 56-69-year group was small, and its depth increase did not reach significance, likely because of low power.

V and J are truncated by 0 bases and 0 bases respectively, leaving an intervening sequence of 10 bases. CDR1 and CDR2, per the germline V gene, are SGHRS and YFSETQ. There are 16 amino acids in the CDR3, from cysteine to phenylalanine inclusive. The kept DNA is CDR3 alone, 48 bases in frame from the first base. According to the study, the label for this sample's time point signals: baseline before first vaccination. Samples from vaccinated people were obtained from the UK trials COV001 and COV002, which included a single-blind randomized controlled phase 2/3 trial of AZD1222 (ChAdOx1 nCoV-19) in healthy adults. Trial participant PBMC samples were collected at day 0 and day 28 after the second dose for TCRbeta chain sequencing.

Rearrangement joined TRBV5-1 to TRBJ2-1, with the D gene not clear enough to name. The input for sequencing was peripheral blood, taken on day 0 of AZD1222 vaccination. The sequence came from an adult in good health. The CDR3 protein: CASSLGSTTSYNEQFF. The bases read TGCGCCAGCAGCTTGGGGTCAACAACCTCCTACAATGAGCAGTTCTTC.